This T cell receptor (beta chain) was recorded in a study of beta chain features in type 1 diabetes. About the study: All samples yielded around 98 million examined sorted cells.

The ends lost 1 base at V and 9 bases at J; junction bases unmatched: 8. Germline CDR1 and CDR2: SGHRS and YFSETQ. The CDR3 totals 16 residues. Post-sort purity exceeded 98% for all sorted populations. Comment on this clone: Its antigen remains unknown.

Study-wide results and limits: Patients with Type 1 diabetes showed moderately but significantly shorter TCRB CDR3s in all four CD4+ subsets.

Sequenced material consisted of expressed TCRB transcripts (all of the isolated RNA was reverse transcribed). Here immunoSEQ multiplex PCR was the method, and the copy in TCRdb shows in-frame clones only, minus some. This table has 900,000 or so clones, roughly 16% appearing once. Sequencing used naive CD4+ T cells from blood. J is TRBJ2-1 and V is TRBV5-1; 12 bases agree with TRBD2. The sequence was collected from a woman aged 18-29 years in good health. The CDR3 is CASSLLTSGSGSEQFF. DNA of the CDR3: TGCGCCAGCAGCTTGCTGACTAGCGGGAGCGGCTCTGAGCAGTTCTTC.